A single sample gave rise to the 30 T cell receptor beta chains below, sequenced in a study of CD8 T cells in ankylosing spondylitis. MiXCR, applied by TCRdb to the 5' RACE reads, yields one record per CDR3 protein. Counted here are roughly 230,000 distinct CDR3 sequences, roughly a tenth occurring once; the ten biggest clones make up less than 3%. The sample taken for sequencing was blood, either unsorted or a sorted T cell fraction (not recorded which). Receptors originate from a male donor with ankylosing spondylitis or in good health (not recorded which).

This clonotype has just a few counts. The chain couples TRBV7-9 to TRBJ1-4; unclear D gene. CDR1 and CDR2 from the germline V gene are SEHNR and FQNEAQ (reference sequence). The CDR3 runs to 14 residues. V lost 5 bases to trimming and J lost 8 bases, with 15 bases between them. The CDR3 DNA sequence: TGTGCCAGCAGCGGGAGCTCCGCCCGCGAAAAACTGTTTTTT. Its protein is CASSGSSAREKLFF.

This clonotype was counted ten times or more. The chain combines TRBV10-3 with TRBJ2-5; TRBD2 agrees at 7 bases. With 0 bases clipped from V and 2 bases from J, the junction kept 6 bases outside the gene matches. CDR1 and CDR2 from the germline V gene are ENHRY and SYGVKD. The CDR3 consists of 16 residues. The CDR3, as DNA: TGTGCCATCAGTGAGTCGGTGGGAGGGGCGCAAGAGACCCAGTACTTC. This sequence encodes CAISESVGGAQETQYF.

This clonotype was counted many times. The V call is TRBV14, the J call TRBJ2-1, with D perhaps matching TRBD1 (6 bases). CDR3 length equals 16 residues. The germline V and J ends were trimmed by 2 bases and 1 base, with 12 bases remaining between them. CDR1 SGHDN and CDR2 FVKESK come from the germline V gene. In DNA, the CDR3 is TGTGCCAGCAGCCAAATAACAGGGACATCCTACAATGAGCAGTTCTTC. Protein sequence: CASSQITGTSYNEQFF.

This clonotype was seen a few times. The V call is TRBV11-2, the J call TRBJ2-3; D possibly matches TRBD1 or TRBD2 (6 bases each). CDR1 is SGHAT and CDR2 is FQNNGV in the germline V gene. V lost 0 bases, J lost 4 bases, and 17 bases lay in between. This CDR3 comprises 17 residues. CDR3 sequence reads: CASSLEGAGWVADTQYF. The CDR3 DNA is TGTGCCAGCAGCTTAGAGGGGGCGGGGTGGGTTGCAGATACGCAGTATTTT.

As regards this clonotype: A junction end diverges from the germline sequence, so it may reflect a read error. The V and J genes are TRBV11-3 and TRBJ2-3; D might be TRBD1 (5 bases). Germline V gives CDR1 SGHNT, CDR2 YENEEA. The CDR3 totals 14 residues. CDR3 amino acids: CAGSLYRSTDTQYF. The CDR3 bases are TGTGCCGGCAGCTTGTACAGGAGCACAGATACGCAGTATTTT.

The rearrangement joins TRBV30 to TRBJ2-2, with no clear D. The CDR3 is 13 residues long. The V end was cut by 0 bases, the J end by 4 bases, with 6 bases between. Germline CDR1 reads GTSNPN; CDR2 reads SVGIG (reference sequence). The CDR3 coding sequence is TGTGCCTGGAGTGTAGGAACCACCGGGGAGCTGTTTTTT. Amino acids: CAWSVGTTGELFF.

A few counts support this clonotype. This sequence joins TRBV4-1 and TRBJ2-7, with D possibly being TRBD1 or TRBD2 (5 bases each). With 2 bases removed from V and 2 bases from J, the gap between germline ends came to 13 bases. CDR3 size: 15 residues. Germline V gives CDR1 MGHRA, CDR2 YSYEKL. DNA of the CDR3: TGCGCCAGCAGCCAAACTAGGGGCACCGCCTACGAGCAGTACTTC. Its translation: CASSQTRGTAYEQYF.

This clonotype has ten or more counts. The rearrangement uses TRBV5-6 and TRBJ2-3; D ambiguous. CDR1 SGHDT and CDR2 YYEEEE come from the germline V gene. This CDR3 spans 12 amino acids. V was clipped by 5 bases and J by 9 bases, with 13 bases between them. The CDR3 nucleotides read TGTGCCAGCAGTCCCTCGGTGGGGACGCAGTATTTT. Its translation is CASSPSVGTQYF.

This clonotype was detected many times. This rearrangement joins TRBV7-2 to TRBJ1-1, with 7 bases lining up with TRBD1. The ends lost 0 bases at V and 0 bases at J; junction bases unmatched: 1. This CDR3 contains 15 residues. Germline V gene sequence: CDR1 SGHTA, CDR2 FQGNSA. The CDR3 DNA reads as TGTGCCAGCAGCTTAGCGGGACAGCTGAACACTGAAGCTTTCTTT. Its protein product is CASSLAGQLNTEAFF. The variable domain in full, completed from reference TRBV7-2 and TRBJ1-1, reads GAGVSQSPSNKVTEKGKDVELRCDPISGHTALYWYRQSLGQGLEFLIYFQGNSAPDKSGLPSDRFSAERTGGSVSTLTIQRTQQEDSAVYLCASSLAGQLNTEAFFGQGTRLTVV.

The V call is TRBV7-8, the J call TRBJ2-1, with TRBD2 matching over 9 bases. With 2 bases clipped from V and 9 bases from J, the junction kept 8 bases outside the gene matches. The germline CDR1 and CDR2 sequences are SGHVS and FQNEAQ. The CDR3 has 15 amino acids. The CDR3 sequence: CASSLRRTSDTEQFF. In DNA, the CDR3 is TGTGCCAGCAGCTTAAGAAGGACTAGCGATACTGAGCAGTTCTTC.

As concerns this clonotype: At one boundary the junction diverges from the germline segment, which might be a read error. The chain carries TRBV7-2 and TRBJ2-1; 8 bases map to TRBD1. The CDR3 covers 15 residues. Germline V lookup: CDR1 SGHTA, CDR2 FQGNSA. In DNA form, the CDR3 reads TGTGCCAGCACCTTATCAGGGGGCGCCTACAATGAGCAGTTCTTC. It specifies CASTLSGGAYNEQFF.

This clonotype was seen repeatedly, ten times or more. The genes are TRBV15 and TRBJ2-7, with a possible D match to TRBD1 (5 bases). This CDR3 spans 15 amino acids. V lost 5 bases to trimming and J lost 3 bases, with 17 bases between them. Germline lookup yields CDR1 LNHNV and CDR2 YYDKDF (reference sequence). The CDR3 sequence is CATSVTASGVYEQYF. The CDR3 coding sequence is TGTGCCACCAGCGTGACAGCTTCTGGAGTCTACGAGCAGTACTTC.

This clonotype was observed at least ten times. V and J are TRBV5-1 and TRBJ1-3; TRBD1 matches 8 bases. The CDR3 spans 15 residues. After removal of 4 bases from V and 0 bases from J, the junction contained 3 bases not matched to a gene. Germline assignment: CDR1 SGHRS and CDR2 YFSETQ. Written as DNA, the CDR3 is TGCGCCAGCAGCGCCGACAGGGGCTCTGGAAACACCATATATTTT. Translation: CASSADRGSGNTIYF. Combining the CDR3 with reference TRBV5-1 and TRBJ1-3 gives the whole variable domain KAGVTQTPRYLIKTRGQQVTLSCSPISGHRSVSWYQQTPGQGLQFLFEYFSETQRNKGNFPGRFSGRQFSNSRSEMNVSTLELGDSALYLCASSADRGSGNTIYFGEGSWLTVV.

This clonotype has at least ten counts. J is TRBJ2-7 and V is TRBV27; 9 nucleotides align to TRBD1. This CDR3 has 13 residues. Per germline, CDR1 MNHEY and CDR2 SMNVEV (reference sequence). V was pared by 6 bases and J by 2 bases, with 2 bases of the junction left unmatched. The CDR3 DNA reads as TGTGCCAGCAGGACAGGGGGAGCCTACGAGCAGTACTTC. The encoded protein is CASRTGGAYEQYF.

To note about this clonotype: This sequence may be a read error, since a much larger clone differs from it by one base. V usage is TRBV11-2 and J usage is TRBJ2-1, with D possibly called TRBD1 or TRBD2 (5 bases each). Trimming took off 7 bases at V and 5 bases at J, with 18 bases between the two ends. The CDR3 consists of 15 residues. Germline V CDR1 and CDR2: SGHAT, FQNNGV. CDR3 region: CASTYRGDLNNEQFF. Here the CDR3 DNA reads TGTGCCAGCACCTACCGAGGGGACCTCAACAATGAGCAGTTCTTC.

This clonotype showed up many times. This chain connects TRBV10-3 to TRBJ2-7; no firm D call. The CDR3 covers 14 residues. The V gene lost 2 bases and the J gene lost 2 bases, with 10 bases spanning the gap. Germline V lookup: CDR1 ENHRY, CDR2 SYGVKD. CDR3 in amino acids: CAISETPGPYEQYF. The CDR3 nucleotides read TGTGCCATCAGTGAGACCCCCGGGCCCTACGAGCAGTACTTC.

The chain recombines TRBV5-1 with TRBJ2-6; D may be TRBD1 (5 bases). Trimming left V 3 bases short and J 0 bases short, with 7 bases between. The germline CDR1 and CDR2 sequences are SGHRS and YFSETQ. This CDR3 has 15 residues. The CDR3 region is CASSSGHSGANVLTF. DNA of the CDR3: TGCGCCAGCAGCTCAGGACACTCTGGGGCCAACGTCCTGACTTTC. The whole variable domain, remainder taken from reference TRBV5-1 and TRBJ2-6, is KAGVTQTPRYLIKTRGQQVTLSCSPISGHRSVSWYQQTPGQGLQFLFEYFSETQRNKGNFPGRFSGRQFSNSRSEMNVSTLELGDSALYLCASSSGHSGANVLTFGAGSRLTVL.

In its sample, this clonotype was seen a few times. V gene TRBV18 combines with J gene TRBJ2-7, with D hard to call. Trimming pared 3 bases from V and 6 bases from J, leaving 18 bases between. Germline loops: CDR1 KGHSH, CDR2 LQKENI. The CDR3 spans 15 residues. This CDR3 is CASSPTSSPPSEQYF. The DNA of the CDR3 is TGTGCCAGCTCACCTACCTCAAGTCCCCCCTCCGAGCAGTACTTC. Full variable domain (outside the CDR3, taken from reference TRBV18 and TRBJ2-7): NAGVMQNPRHLVRRRGQEARLRCSPMKGHSHVYWYRQLPEEGLKFMVYLQKENIIDESGMPKERFSAEFPKEGPSILRIQQVVRGDSAAYFCASSPTSSPPSEQYFGPGTRLTVT.

This chain's CDR3 is CASCPGTGGNYGYTF. The DNA for the CDR3 is TGTGCCAGCTGCCCCGGGACAGGCGGAAACTATGGCTACACCTTC. This chain connects TRBV12-3 or TRBV12-4 to TRBJ1-2; 8 bases map to TRBD1. V shed 8 bases, J shed 2 bases, and the junction held 10 bases outside the gene matches. The CDR3 loop spans 15 amino acids.

This clonotype was observed many times. V is TRBV7-9 and J is TRBJ2-7; the D gene is possibly TRBD1 (5 bases). Germline CDR1 SEHNR, CDR2 FQNEAQ (reference sequence). The CDR3 runs to 12 residues. Between the trimmed V and J ends, which lost 5 bases and 3 bases, there was a span of 8 bases. CDR3 sequence: CASSTDSYEQYF. The CDR3, as DNA: TGTGCCAGCAGCACCGACAGCTACGAGCAGTACTTC.

This clonotype has ten or more counts. One end of the junction does not line up with germline, which may come from a read error. V and J are TRBV12-3 or TRBV12-4 and TRBJ1-2; D possibly corresponds to TRBD1 (5 bases). The CDR3 is made up of 12 amino acids. CDR3 sequence (DNA): TGTGCCAGCAGTAGTGACCCGACAGTAATCGCCTTC. It codes for CASSSDPTVIAF.

This clonotype was counted ten times or more. The chain uses TRBV5-1 and TRBJ2-1; D perhaps matches TRBD2 (5 bases). CDR1 SGHRS and CDR2 YFSETQ come from the germline V gene. Trimming took off 0 bases at V and 7 bases at J, with 11 bases between the two ends. CDR3 length: 14 amino acids. Written as DNA, the CDR3 is TGCGCCAGCAGCTTGGTTCTAGCTGGTAATGAGCAGTTCTTC. Amino acid sequence: CASSLVLAGNEQFF.

The rearrangement links TRBV29-1 to TRBJ2-7; 7 bases line up with TRBD1. The CDR3 extends over 12 amino acids. V was pared by 3 bases and J by 3 bases, with 2 bases of the junction left unmatched. Germline CDR1 and CDR2: SQVTM and ANQGSEA. CDR3 amino acids: CSVEDRLYEQYF. CDR3 nucleotide sequence: TGCAGCGTTGAGGACAGGCTCTACGAGCAGTACTTC.

The genes are TRBV7-2 and TRBJ2-1; the D is unclear. V lost 4 bases and J 5 bases, leaving 9 bases between the germline ends. The CDR3 length is 13 residues. Germline V CDR1 and CDR2: SGHTA, FQGNSA. CDR3 nucleotide sequence: TGTGCCAGCAGCTCCTATAGGAACAATGAGCAGTTCTTC. Translated, it gives CASSSYRNNEQFF.

This clonotype was counted only a few times. CDR3 bases: TGTGCCAGCAGCCGCACAGGGAAAGTTCAAGAGACCCAGTACTTC. This codes for CASSRTGKVQETQYF. The chain combines TRBV11-3 with TRBJ2-5, with D possibly TRBD1 on 6 matching bases. CDR1 SGHNT and CDR2 YENEEA come from the germline V gene. This CDR3 has 15 residues. V lost 5 bases and J 2 bases, leaving 15 bases between the germline ends.

The table lists this clonotype with many counts. V gene TRBV6-5 combines with J gene TRBJ2-3, with 10 bases identical to TRBD1. Germline-derived CDR1 and CDR2 are MNHEY and SVGAGI. V gave up 4 bases and J gave up 6 bases; unmatched junction bases: 16. The CDR3 is made up of 18 amino acids. The DNA for the CDR3 is TGTGCCAGCAGTTGGGGCCTACCGGGACAGGGGAGATTTGATACGCAGTATTTT. Encoded protein: CASSWGLPGQGRFDTQYF.

Ten or more counts support this clonotype. The genes are TRBV11-2 and TRBJ2-1; D is uncertain. The CDR3 is 17 residues long. Germline-derived CDR1 and CDR2 are SGHAT and FQNNGV. V was cut by 4 bases and J by 8 bases, with 24 bases left in between. The CDR3 region is CASSSLSPGEIPHEQFF. The CDR3 DNA sequence: TGTGCCAGCAGCTCGCTCAGTCCGGGCGAAATCCCACATGAGCAGTTCTTC.

This chain connects TRBV10-2 to TRBJ1-3; D call uncertain. CDR1 is WSHSY and CDR2 is SAAADI in the germline V gene. This CDR3 has 14 residues. Trimming stripped 3 bases from V and 4 bases from J, with 10 bases between. In DNA form, the CDR3 reads TGCGCCAGCAGTGACAGACAAGGGGGAAACACCATATATTTT. It codes for CASSDRQGGNTIYF.

This clonotype was picked up many times. This sequence joins TRBV6-1 and TRBJ2-1, with TRBD2 identical over 9 bases. The CDR3 has 16 residues. CDR1 MNHNS and CDR2 SASEGT come from the germline V gene. V dropped 5 bases and J dropped 5; count of bases not matched to a gene: 10. The CDR3 here is CASSPPASGAHNEQFF. For the CDR3, the DNA is TGTGCCAGCAGTCCGCCCGCTAGCGGGGCCCACAATGAGCAGTTCTTC.

This clonotype was seen ten or more times. The chain is built from TRBV29-1 and TRBJ2-7; 7 nucleotides line up with TRBD1. This CDR3 has 13 residues. V shed 3 bases, J shed 5 bases, and the junction held 7 bases outside the gene matches. Per germline, CDR1 SQVTM and CDR2 ANQGSEA. The CDR3 coding sequence is TGCAGCGTTGACAGACAGGGTACCGACGAGCAGTACTTC. It yields the protein CSVDRQGTDEQYF.